This T cell receptor beta chain was documented in a study of cytomegalovirus exposure and HLA in healthy donors. Overall study results and limits: Later analysis identified a missense DCLRE1C variant that was linked to TCR beta V- and J-gene trimming.

The V end lost 1 base, the J end lost 3 bases, and 20 bases lay between the germline ends. Germline V gene lookup returns CDR1 SGHNT and CDR2 YYREEE (reference sequence). The length of the CDR3 is 18 residues. The primer mix had 60 Vbeta and 13 Jbeta primers. In the original analysis: There were 80 million to 95 million unique TCR beta chains by a later count, and approximately 10 million of them were shared. Here immunoSEQ multiplex PCR was the method, and the copy in TCRdb shows in-frame clones only, minus some. Clone size and the V and J calls come from that table; the DNA yielded D and trimming. The sample carries 150,000 to 200,000 clones, around 76% recorded once. A note on this clone: What it binds is unknown.

The specimen sequenced was PBMCs. This clonotype was obtained from a woman under 40 in good health and CMV-seropositive. The chain employs TRBV5-4 and TRBJ2-1, with D perhaps matching TRBD2 (6 bases). CDR3 sequence: CASSLRPTSNLHYNEQFF. The DNA for the CDR3 is TGTGCCAGCAGCTTGCGGCCCACTAGCAACTTACACTACAATGAGCAGTTCTTC.